This passage covers 30 T cell receptor beta chains from one sample sequenced in a study of beta chain features in type 1 diabetes. Expressed TCRB transcripts were sequenced because the isolated RNA had all been reverse transcribed beforehand. TCRdb's table, derived via immunoSEQ multiplex PCR, lists solely in-frame clones and lacks some. The sample carries about 740,000 clones, roughly 12% recorded once. Antigens for these TCRs are unknown. Study observations and caveats: The study found moderately but significantly shorter TCRB CDR3s in all four CD4+ subsets of Type 1 diabetes patients.

The sample taken for sequencing was naive CD4+ T cells from blood. These receptor sequences come from a man younger than 35 with type 1 diabetes.

In nucleotides, the CDR3 is TGCAGCGTTGAAGATCGATCAGGGCGCCACCACTATGGCTACACCTTC. This codes for CSVEDRSGRHHYGYTF. The chain is built from TRBV29-1 and TRBJ1-2; weak D call: TRBD1 (5 bases). The CDR3 spans 16 residues. Germline assignment: CDR1 SQVTM and CDR2 ANQGSEA. The V and J ends lost 0 bases and 3 bases respectively, with 17 bases between them.

In its sample, this clone was seen a few times. The chain joins TRBV6-1 to TRBJ1-2; D unclear. The CDR3 extends over 12 amino acids. The V end was cut by 3 bases, the J end by 8 bases, with 10 bases between. Germline V lookup: CDR1 MNHNS, CDR2 SASEGT. CDR3 residues: CASSEQLKGYTF. In DNA, the CDR3 is TGTGCCAGCAGTGAGCAGCTGAAGGGCTACACCTTC.

This clone occurred a few times. This rearrangement joins TRBV27 to TRBJ1-5; D is perhaps TRBD1 (5 bases). This CDR3 region has 15 residues. Between the trimmed V and J ends, which lost 0 bases and 1 base, there was a span of 7 bases. Germline values: CDR1 MNHEY, CDR2 SMNVEV (reference sequence). The CDR3: CASSLSGVSNQPQHF. The CDR3 coding sequence is TGTGCCAGCAGTTTATCAGGGGTGAGCAATCAGCCCCAGCATTTT.

Only a few counts were recorded for this clone. Written as DNA, the CDR3 is TGTGCCAGCAGCCCCCCGGAACACTATGGCTACACCTTC. Translation: CASSPPEHYGYTF. The J gene is TRBJ1-2, the V gene TRBV7-9; D is ambiguous. The CDR3 runs to 13 residues. Germline V gives CDR1 SEHNR, CDR2 FQNEAQ (reference sequence). Trimming took 5 bases from V and 3 from J, leaving 10 bases between them. Variable domain in full (rest from reference TRBV7-9 and TRBJ1-2): DTGVSQNPRHKITKRGQNVTFRCDPISEHNRLYWYRQTLGQGPEFLTYFQNEAQLEKSRLLSDRFSAERPKGSFSTLEIQRTEQGDSAMYLCASSPPEHYGYTFGSGTRLTVV.

Only a few counts were recorded for this clone. The chain recombines TRBV4-1 with TRBJ1-3; D call uncertain. CDR1 MGHRA and CDR2 YSYEKL come from the germline V gene. V was shortened by 0 bases and J by 0 bases, with 9 bases between the two germline ends. The CDR3 spans 16 residues. The CDR3: CASSQELSFSGNTIYF. In DNA form, the CDR3 reads TGCGCCAGCAGCCAAGAGCTGAGTTTCTCTGGAAACACCATATATTTT.

Only a few counts were recorded for this clone. This chain connects TRBV10-3 to TRBJ2-7, with D tentatively TRBD2 (5 bases). Trimming cost V 3 bases and J 4 bases, with 16 bases left between them. The CDR3 length is 15 residues. In germline, CDR1 is ENHRY, CDR2 SYGVKD. The CDR3 nucleotides read TGTGCCATCAGTGAAGGAGGAGCGAGTGGTTACGAGCAGTACTTC. It yields the protein CAISEGGASGYEQYF.

The chain joins TRBV4-2 to TRBJ2-5; 9 nucleotides align to TRBD1. The length of the CDR3 is 16 residues. V shed 3 bases, J shed 1 base, and the junction held 6 bases outside the gene matches. Germline V CDR1 and CDR2: LGHNA, YNFKEQ. CDR3 nucleotide sequence: TGTGCCAGCAGCCACGACAGGGGGGGAGGCCAAGAGACCCAGTACTTC. Amino acids: CASSHDRGGGQETQYF.

The chain employs TRBV5-1 and TRBJ2-7; no definite D call. The CDR3 loop spans 15 amino acids. Germline values: CDR1 SGHRS, CDR2 YFSETQ. Trimming pared 1 base from V and 7 bases from J, leaving 18 bases between. The CDR3 spells CASSLNVPAGGEQYF. In nucleotides, the CDR3 is TGCGCCAGCAGCTTGAATGTCCCGGCAGGCGGAGAGCAGTACTTC.

The chain couples TRBV7-9 to TRBJ1-3; possibly TRBD1 for D (6 bases). The germline V gene encodes CDR1 SEHNR and CDR2 FQNEAQ (reference sequence). This CDR3 spans 13 amino acids. V lost 11 bases and J lost 0, with 11 bases in between. The CDR3, as DNA: TGTGCCCACAGGGTACTCTCTGGAAACACCATATATTTT. Translation gives CAHRVLSGNTIYF.

The chain is built from TRBV30 and TRBJ1-6; D gene ambiguous. V lost 1 base, J lost 9 bases, and 16 bases lay in between. The CDR3 has 15 amino acids. The germline V gene encodes CDR1 GTSNPN and CDR2 SVGIG (reference sequence). The CDR3 DNA reads as TGTGCCTGGAGTGGCAGGTCGCCGGTGGGTTCACCCCTCCACTTT. This translates into CAWSGRSPVGSPLHF. Using reference TRBV30 and TRBJ1-6 for the parts outside the CDR3, the full variable domain is SQTIHQWPATLVQPVGSPLSLECTVEGTSNPNLYWYRQAAGRGLQLLFYSVGIGQISSEVPQNLSASRPQDRQFILSSKKLLLSDSGFYLCAWSGRSPVGSPLHFGNGTRLTVT.

This clone was counted between two and nine times. This CDR3 is CASSAPAGNYGYTF. CDR3 DNA: TGTGCCAGCTCAGCCCCGGCAGGGAACTATGGCTACACCTTC. The gene calls are TRBV18 and TRBJ1-2; D might be TRBD1 (5 bases). CDR3 length: 14 residues. The V end lost 5 bases, the J end lost 2 bases, and 12 bases lay between the germline ends. The germline CDR1 and CDR2 sequences are KGHSH and LQKENI. The full variable domain, completed using reference TRBV18 and TRBJ1-2, is NAGVMQNPRHLVRRRGQEARLRCSPMKGHSHVYWYRQLPEEGLKFMVYLQKENIIDESGMPKERFSAEFPKEGPSILRIQQVVRGDSAAYFCASSAPAGNYGYTFGSGTRLTVV.

In this sample, this clone turned up a few times. The chain uses TRBV14 and TRBJ1-1, with D unresolved. The length of the CDR3 is 14 residues. CDR1 is SGHDN, CDR2 FVKESK, per germline. The ends were cut back, 6 bases at V and 1 base at J, with 12 bases in the middle. CDR3 loop: CASRRTRGNTEAFF. CDR3 DNA: TGTGCCAGCAGACGTACCCGCGGGAACACTGAAGCTTTCTTT.

There are a few counts of this clone. This rearrangement joins TRBV7-9 to TRBJ1-5, with 9 bases that match TRBD1. The CDR3 spans 15 residues. V lost 1 base and J lost 4; bases outside the gene matches: 2. From germline, CDR1 is SEHNR and CDR2 FQNEAQ (reference sequence). The DNA for the CDR3 is TGTGCCAGCAGCTTAGAGACAGGGGGGAATCAGCCCCAGCATTTT. This codes for CASSLETGGNQPQHF.

This clone turned up a few times. The chain employs TRBV28 and TRBJ2-7; TRBD1 or TRBD2 may be the D gene (7 bases each). Trimming removed 10 bases at V and 7 bases at J, with 23 bases between. There are 14 residues in the CDR3. Germline lookup yields CDR1 MDHEN and CDR2 SYDVKM. CDR3 protein: CAIGGTEPQGEQYF. DNA of the CDR3: TGTGCCATCGGGGGGACAGAACCCCAAGGGGAGCAGTACTTC. The full variable domain, rest sourced from reference TRBV28 and TRBJ2-7, is DVKVTQSSRYLVKRTGEKVFLECVQDMDHENMFWYRQDPGLGLRLIYFSYDVKMKEKGDIPEGYSVSREKKERFSLILESASTNQTSMYLCAIGGTEPQGEQYFGPGTRLTVT.

This clone has just a few counts. The chain carries TRBV7-9 and TRBJ1-5, with D perhaps TRBD1 (6 bases). V lost 3 bases and J 5 bases, leaving 11 bases between the germline ends. The CDR3 has 14 residues. The germline V gene has CDR1 SEHNR and CDR2 FQNEAQ (reference sequence). The CDR3 nucleotides read TGTGCCAGCAGCTTCGGACAGAGGCATCAGCCCCAGCATTTT. Its translation is CASSFGQRHQPQHF.

A few counts support this clone. The chain has TRBV4-1 and TRBJ1-5; TRBD1 is a possible D gene (6 bases). V lost 1 base to trimming and J lost 4 bases, with 8 bases between them. Per germline, CDR1 MGHRA and CDR2 YSYEKL. This CDR3 comprises 14 residues. The CDR3 DNA reads as TGCGCCAGCAGCCAAGGACAGGTTAATCAGCCCCAGCATTTT. Translating it yields CASSQGQVNQPQHF.

The gene calls are TRBV5-6 and TRBJ2-7; D is unclear. V lost 2 bases, J lost 4 bases, and 13 bases lay in between. CDR1 SGHDT and CDR2 YYEEEE come from the germline V gene. CDR3 length equals 14 residues. CDR3 coding DNA: TGTGCCAGCAGCTTCACGATTAAGGGTTACGAGCAGTACTTC. It translates to CASSFTIKGYEQYF.

The genes are TRBV4-1 and TRBJ1-2; D not certain. The V end lost 0 bases, the J end lost 3 bases, and 11 bases lay between the germline ends. This CDR3 has 15 residues. Germline V gene data show CDR1 as MGHRA and CDR2 as YSYEKL. The CDR3 reads CASSQDSARDYGYTF. The CDR3 coding sequence is TGCGCCAGCAGCCAAGATTCAGCCAGAGACTATGGCTACACCTTC.

This sequence joins TRBV30 and TRBJ2-5, with 7 bases matching TRBD1. The CDR3 is 12 amino acids. V was clipped by 4 bases and J by 4 bases; unmatched bases: 3. CDR1 GTSNPN and CDR2 SVGIG come from the germline V gene (reference sequence). CDR3: CAWKSGGETQYF. The CDR3 DNA reads TGTGCCTGGAAGTCAGGGGGAGAGACCCAGTACTTC.

In DNA, the CDR3 is TGTGCCAGCAGTTCCGACAGGGTTGCGAATTCACCCCTCCACTTT. Its protein is CASSSDRVANSPLHF. The rearrangement links TRBV27 to TRBJ1-6; 7 bases are a match to TRBD1. V gave up 4 bases and J gave up 7 bases; unmatched junction bases: 7. Germline V gene sequence: CDR1 MNHEY, CDR2 SMNVEV (reference sequence). CDR3 length: 15 amino acids.

About this clone itself: Other DNA sequences from this sample encode an identical CDR3 as well. V usage is TRBV10-3 and J usage is TRBJ2-6; D unresolved. The germline V gene has CDR1 ENHRY and CDR2 SYGVKD. CDR3 size: 14 residues. The ends were cut back, 5 bases at V and 4 bases at J, with 9 bases in the middle. CDR3 in amino acids: CAISTGSGANVLTF. The CDR3 DNA reads as TGTGCCATCAGTACCGGGTCGGGGGCCAACGTCCTGACTTTC.

The chain employs TRBV4-1 and TRBJ2-1, with D perhaps given as TRBD1 or TRBD2 (6 bases each). Germline V gene sequence: CDR1 MGHRA, CDR2 YSYEKL. CDR3 length: 16 amino acids. Trimming cost V 4 bases and J 6 bases, with 19 bases left between them. CDR3 sequence (DNA): TGCGCCAGCAGCCCTCCTAGGGGGGCCTATACCAATGAGCAGTTCTTC. It encodes CASSPPRGAYTNEQFF.

The chain carries TRBV9 and TRBJ2-1, with D perhaps matching TRBD1 or TRBD2 (5 bases each). Germline V gene sequence: CDR1 SGDLS, CDR2 YYNGEE. The CDR3 spans 17 residues. Trimming pared 3 bases from V and 4 bases from J, leaving 20 bases between. The CDR3 loop is CASSATGATNMYNEQFF. Written as DNA, the CDR3 is TGTGCCAGCAGCGCCACCGGGGCGACGAACATGTACAATGAGCAGTTCTTC.

This rearrangement joins TRBV30 to TRBJ2-3; D is ambiguous. Per germline, CDR1 GTSNPN and CDR2 SVGIG (reference sequence). This CDR3 region has 14 residues. Trimming shortened V by 0 bases and J by 3 bases, and 10 bases separated the two germline ends. CDR3 sequence reads: CAWSVLGPTDTQYF. CDR3 DNA: TGTGCCTGGAGTGTTCTAGGGCCAACAGATACGCAGTATTTT.

This chain links TRBV4-1 with TRBJ2-5; 9 nucleotides match TRBD1. Trimming at V came to 4 bases and at J to 5 bases, leaving 8 bases not matched to a gene. This CDR3 spans 15 amino acids. The germline CDR1 and CDR2 sequences are MGHRA and YSYEKL. In DNA form, the CDR3 reads TGCGCCAGCAGCCGCCTAACAGGGGGCTATGAGACCCAGTACTTC. Amino acid sequence: CASSRLTGGYETQYF.

The chain employs TRBV7-9 and TRBJ2-4, with D unclear. V lost 1 base and J 8 bases, leaving 9 bases between the germline ends. Germline loops: CDR1 SEHNR, CDR2 FQNEAQ (reference sequence). The CDR3 has 13 amino acids. The CDR3 DNA sequence: TGTGCCAGCAGCTTAGGGGTCTACCACATTCAGTACTTC. As protein: CASSLGVYHIQYF.

This clone came up a few times. J is TRBJ1-1 and V is TRBV10-2; a possible D gene is TRBD1 (6 bases). Germline CDR1 and CDR2: WSHSY and SAAADI. The V end lost 6 bases, the J end lost 4 bases, and 15 bases lay between the germline ends. This CDR3 contains 14 residues. CDR3 protein: CASSDPQGITEAFF. As DNA, the CDR3 is TGCGCCAGCAGCGATCCCCAGGGGATCACTGAAGCTTTCTTT.

A few counts support this clone. The chain joins TRBV10-1 to TRBJ2-2; D might be TRBD1 or TRBD2, each matching 6 bases. CDR1 WNHNN and CDR2 SYGVQD come from the germline V gene (reference sequence). The CDR3 spans 13 residues. V lost 7 bases to trimming and J lost 5 bases, with 11 bases between them. The CDR3 DNA follows: TGCGCCAGCACGGAGGGGGTGACCGGGGAGCTGTTTTTT. This codes for CASTEGVTGELFF.

The chain is built from TRBV28 and TRBJ1-4; 9 bases align to TRBD1. The CDR3 contains 16 residues. CDR1 and CDR2 (germline): MDHEN, SYDVKM. Trimming cost V 5 bases and J 8 bases; bases outside gene matches: 12. CDR3 region: CASSGPGTGTKEKLFF. CDR3 DNA sequence: TGTGCCAGCAGTGGTCCCGGGACAGGGACCAAAGAAAAACTGTTTTTT.

This chain joins TRBV30 and TRBJ2-1; D is unresolved. V shed 1 base and J shed 0 bases, with 10 bases lying between them. The CDR3 has 15 residues. In germline, CDR1 is GTSNPN, CDR2 SVGIG (reference sequence). CDR3 in amino acids: CAWSGAPSSYNEQFF. The DNA for the CDR3 is TGTGCCTGGAGTGGGGCTCCCAGCTCCTACAATGAGCAGTTCTTC.